This entry concerns a single T cell receptor beta chain. Its antigen is not known. The source of the sample is a study of T cell responses to AZD1222 COVID-19 vaccine. Notes on the study in general: There were repertoire samples only from the period after the peak T cell response.

Germline V gene data show CDR1 as LNHDA and CDR2 as SQIVND (reference sequence). This CDR3 spans 13 amino acids. The V end was cut by 6 bases, the J end by 6 bases, with 14 bases between. The assay was immunoSEQ multiplex PCR, and TCRdb's table has in-frame clones only and misses some. The table lists approximately 100,000 clones, around nine tenths of them singletons. This TCR was recovered from an adult in good health. The chain uses TRBV19 and TRBJ1-2, with unresolved D. The sequencing used peripheral blood, collected on day 0 of AZD1222 vaccination. The CDR3 spells CASRPAGVDGYTF. Written as DNA, the CDR3 is TGTGCCAGTAGGCCGGCGGGAGTGGATGGCTACACCTTC.